This is a list of T cell receptor beta chains from one sample in a study of cytotoxic CD8 clonotypes in ibrutinib-treated CLL. Profiling relied on immunoSEQ multiplex PCR, and the TCRdb table lists in-frame clones only, not all of them. The table includes tens of thousands of clones, approximately 87% detected once. The sample in question was PBMCs, obtained after 24 months of ibrutinib treatment. The receptors here all came from a human donor with chronic lymphocytic leukemia. Both conserved end residues are part of each CDR3. D genes are given only for firm matches. Not every row has a clone size; where given, it reads once, few, many or a size class.

J gene: TRBJ2-1
clone size: once
V gene: TRBV9
D gene: TRBD2
CDR3 protein: CASSVEELAGAEQFF
CDR3 DNA: TGTGCCAGCAGCGTAGAGGAGCTAGCGGGAGCTGAGCAGTTCTTC

J gene: TRBJ2-3
clone size: -
V gene: TRBV7-6
D gene: TRBD2
CDR3 protein: CASSLRASGSTDTQYF
CDR3 DNA: TGTGCCAGCAGCTTAAGGGCTAGCGGATCCACAGATACGCAGTATTTT

J gene: TRBJ2-3
clone size: once
V gene: TRBV27
D gene: -
CDR3 protein: CASSFAEITDTQYF
CDR3 DNA: TGTGCCAGCAGTTTTGCAGAGATCACAGATACGCAGTATTTT

J gene: TRBJ2-5
clone size: -
V gene: TRBV11-3
D gene: -
CDR3 protein: CASSPGYEGETQYF
CDR3 DNA: TGTGCCAGCAGCCCTGGGTACGAGGGAGAGACCCAGTACTTC

J gene: TRBJ2-5
clone size: -
V gene: TRBV5-1
D gene: -
CDR3 protein: CASSLEVHGQGETQYF
CDR3 DNA: TGCGCCAGCAGCTTGGAGGTCCATGGGCAGGGAGAGACCCAGTACTTC

J gene: TRBJ2-2
clone size: -
V gene: TRBV15
D gene: TRBD2
CDR3 protein: CATRTSGINTGELFF
CDR3 DNA: TGTGCCACACGGACTAGCGGGATCAACACCGGGGAGCTGTTTTTT

J gene: TRBJ1-2
clone size: -
V gene: TRBV7-6
D gene: TRBD1
CDR3 protein: CASSSLRDRDYGYTF
CDR3 DNA: TGTGCCAGCAGCTCTCTCCGGGACAGGGACTATGGCTACACCTTC

J gene: TRBJ2-1
clone size: few
V gene: TRBV4-1
D gene: TRBD2
CDR3 protein: CASSQAWREAIYNEQFF
CDR3 DNA: TGCGCCAGCAGCCAGGCTTGGCGGGAGGCTATTTACAATGAGCAGTTCTTC

J gene: TRBJ2-6
clone size: -
V gene: TRBV28
D gene: -
CDR3 protein: CASSFLGNSGANVLTF
CDR3 DNA: TGTGCCAGCAGTTTTTTAGGTAACTCTGGGGCCAACGTCCTGACTTTC

J gene: TRBJ2-1
clone size: -
V gene: TRBV27
D gene: TRBD2
CDR3 protein: CASSLGGARSYNEQFF
CDR3 DNA: TGTGCCAGCAGCCTCGGGGGGGCTAGGTCCTACAATGAGCAGTTCTTC

J gene: TRBJ2-3
clone size: -
V gene: TRBV28
D gene: -
CDR3 protein: CASRAPGPNTDTQYF
CDR3 DNA: TGTGCCAGCAGGGCCCCGGGACCCAACACAGATACGCAGTATTTT

J gene: TRBJ1-1
clone size: -
V gene: TRBV6-1
D gene: -
CDR3 protein: CASSAQGFLGTEAFF
CDR3 DNA: TGTGCCAGCAGTGCTCAGGGGTTTTTGGGCACTGAAGCTTTCTTT

J gene: TRBJ2-5
clone size: -
V gene: TRBV10-2
D gene: TRBD2
CDR3 protein: CASQHSGREETQYF
CDR3 DNA: TGCGCCAGCCAACATAGCGGGAGGGAAGAGACCCAGTACTTC

J gene: TRBJ2-2
clone size: once
V gene: TRBV30
D gene: -
CDR3 protein: CAWRPGRGTGELFF
CDR3 DNA: TGTGCCTGGCGGCCGGGAAGAGGCACCGGGGAGCTGTTTTTT

J gene: TRBJ1-1
clone size: -
V gene: TRBV11-2
D gene: TRBD1
CDR3 protein: CASSQTDRKNTEAFF
CDR3 DNA: TGTGCCAGCAGCCAGACGGACAGGAAGAACACTGAAGCTTTCTTT

J gene: TRBJ2-7
clone size: -
V gene: TRBV5-1
D gene: TRBD1
CDR3 protein: CASSQDRVYEQYF
CDR3 DNA: TGCGCCAGCAGCCAGGACAGGGTATACGAGCAGTACTTC

J gene: TRBJ2-5
clone size: -
V gene: TRBV10-3
D gene: TRBD2
CDR3 protein: CAISVGLAGGLREETQYF
CDR3 DNA: TGTGCCATCAGCGTTGGACTAGCGGGAGGGTTAAGGGAGGAGACCCAGTACTTC

J gene: TRBJ1-2
clone size: -
V gene: TRBV5-1
D gene: TRBD1
CDR3 protein: CASSTGQAYGYTF
CDR3 DNA: TGCGCCAGCAGCACGGGACAGGCCTATGGCTACACCTTC

J gene: TRBJ2-7
clone size: -
V gene: TRBV15
D gene: TRBD1
CDR3 protein: CATSRGGTGVHEQYF
CDR3 DNA: TGTGCCACCAGCAGAGGGGGTACAGGGGTACACGAGCAGTACTTC

J gene: TRBJ2-7
clone size: -
V gene: TRBV18
D gene: -
CDR3 protein: CASSGRVFNSYEQYF
CDR3 DNA: TGTGCCAGCTCAGGTCGGGTATTTAATTCCTACGAGCAGTACTTC

J gene: TRBJ2-1
clone size: -
V gene: TRBV29-1
D gene: -
CDR3 protein: CSVEVRDEQFF
CDR3 DNA: TGCAGCGTTGAAGTCAGGGATGAGCAGTTCTTC

J gene: TRBJ1-2
clone size: few
V gene: TRBV7-9
D gene: -
CDR3 protein: CASSLDSPLHGYTF
CDR3 DNA: TGTGCCAGCAGCTTGGACAGCCCTCTTCATGGCTACACCTTC

J gene: TRBJ1-1
clone size: -
V gene: TRBV5-6
D gene: TRBD1
CDR3 protein: CASSLIRGDTEAFF
CDR3 DNA: TGTGCCAGCAGCTTGATCAGGGGGGACACTGAAGCTTTCTTT

J gene: TRBJ1-2
clone size: -
V gene: TRBV5-3
D gene: -
CDR3 protein: CARRSAATNGYTF
CDR3 DNA: TGTGCCAGAAGGTCGGCAGCTACCAACGGCTACACCTTC

J gene: TRBJ2-2
clone size: -
V gene: TRBV5-1
D gene: -
CDR3 protein: CASSFAGPSVTGELFF
CDR3 DNA: TGCGCCAGCAGCTTCGCGGGGCCGTCTGTCACCGGGGAGCTGTTTTTT

J gene: TRBJ2-5
clone size: -
V gene: TRBV5-4
D gene: -
CDR3 protein: CASSLAAGTQETQYF
CDR3 DNA: TGTGCCAGCAGCTTGGCGGCAGGAACCCAAGAGACCCAGTACTTC

J gene: TRBJ2-5
clone size: -
V gene: TRBV5-1
D gene: -
CDR3 protein: CASSRDFQETQYF
CDR3 DNA: TGCGCCAGCAGCCGGGACTTTCAAGAGACCCAGTACTTC

J gene: TRBJ2-1
clone size: many
V gene: TRBV4-1
D gene: TRBD2
CDR3 protein: CASSQGGSHNEQFF
CDR3 DNA: TGCGCCAGCAGCCAGGGAGGGTCGCACAATGAGCAGTTCTTC

J gene: TRBJ2-3
clone size: -
V gene: TRBV7-9
D gene: -
CDR3 protein: CASSLWTDTQYF
CDR3 DNA: TGTGCCAGCAGCTTATGGACGGATACGCAGTATTTT

J gene: TRBJ2-2
clone size: few
V gene: TRBV19
D gene: -
CDR3 protein: CASNEGSGELFF
CDR3 DNA: TGTGCCAGTAACGAGGGTTCCGGGGAGCTGTTTTTT

J gene: TRBJ1-4
clone size: -
V gene: TRBV7-6
D gene: TRBD1
CDR3 protein: CASSLGQGGSEKLFF
CDR3 DNA: TGTGCCAGCAGCCTGGGACAGGGCGGAAGTGAAAAACTGTTTTTT

J gene: TRBJ2-7
clone size: -
V gene: TRBV27
D gene: TRBD1
CDR3 protein: CASSGTGSHYEQYF
CDR3 DNA: TGTGCCAGCAGTGGGACAGGATCCCACTACGAGCAGTACTTC

J gene: TRBJ2-5
clone size: -
V gene: TRBV18
D gene: -
CDR3 protein: CASSPTLGQETQYF
CDR3 DNA: TGTGCCAGCTCACCAACACTAGGACAAGAGACCCAGTACTTC

J gene: TRBJ2-3
clone size: -
V gene: TRBV5-1
D gene: TRBD1
CDR3 protein: CASSPGQGTDTQYF
CDR3 DNA: TGCGCCAGCAGCCCCGGACAGGGCACAGATACGCAGTATTTT

J gene: TRBJ2-7
clone size: few
V gene: TRBV19
D gene: TRBD2
CDR3 protein: CASSIREDEQYF
CDR3 DNA: TGTGCCAGTAGTATTCGGGAGGACGAGCAGTACTTC

J gene: TRBJ2-1
clone size: -
V gene: TRBV7-3
D gene: -
CDR3 protein: CASSLRAGEQFF
CDR3 DNA: TGTGCCAGCAGCCTAAGGGCGGGTGAGCAGTTCTTC

J gene: TRBJ2-7
clone size: -
V gene: TRBV5-1
D gene: -
CDR3 protein: CASFGHRDF
CDR3 DNA: TGCGCCAGCTTTGGACACAGGGACTTC

J gene: TRBJ2-5
clone size: -
V gene: TRBV4-1
D gene: TRBD2
CDR3 protein: CASSQSGAGPRMETQYF
CDR3 DNA: TGCGCCAGCAGCCAGTCCGGAGCGGGACCCAGAATGGAGACCCAGTACTTC

J gene: TRBJ2-1
clone size: few
V gene: TRBV27
D gene: TRBD2
CDR3 protein: CASSFAREATYNEQFF
CDR3 DNA: TGTGCCAGCAGTTTTGCGCGGGAGGCCACCTACAATGAGCAGTTCTTC

J gene: TRBJ2-7
clone size: -
V gene: TRBV30
D gene: -
CDR3 protein: CAWSNRLLYF
CDR3 DNA: TGTGCCTGGAGTAACAGGTTGCTGTACTTC

J gene: TRBJ1-2
clone size: -
V gene: TRBV28
D gene: -
CDR3 protein: CAIRGDGGYTF
CDR3 DNA: TGTGCCATACGAGGGGACGGCGGCTACACCTTC

J gene: TRBJ2-5
clone size: -
V gene: TRBV6-6
D gene: TRBD2
CDR3 protein: CASSYRRLAGAETQYF
CDR3 DNA: TGTGCCAGCAGTTACCGGCGACTAGCGGGAGCAGAGACCCAGTACTTC

J gene: TRBJ1-4
clone size: -
V gene: TRBV7-2
D gene: -
CDR3 protein: CASSTGGGYEKLFF
CDR3 DNA: TGTGCCAGCAGCACAGGTGGCGGGTATGAAAAACTGTTTTTT

J gene: TRBJ1-4
clone size: -
V gene: TRBV27
D gene: TRBD1
CDR3 protein: CASSLSAGTGRLFF
CDR3 DNA: TGTGCCAGCAGTTTATCCGCCGGGACAGGGAGACTGTTTTTT

J gene: TRBJ2-7
clone size: -
V gene: TRBV28
D gene: TRBD2
CDR3 protein: CASRVSGNEQYF
CDR3 DNA: TGTGCCAGCAGGGTTAGCGGGAACGAGCAGTACTTC

J gene: TRBJ2-3
clone size: -
V gene: TRBV5-1
D gene: TRBD1
CDR3 protein: CASSSGTGVTDTQYF
CDR3 DNA: TGCGCCAGCAGCTCCGGGACAGGAGTCACAGATACGCAGTATTTT

J gene: TRBJ1-2
clone size: -
V gene: TRBV28
D gene: TRBD1
CDR3 protein: CASSLTLTGGMRGYTF
CDR3 DNA: TGTGCCAGCAGTTTGACCCTAACAGGGGGCATGCGGGGCTACACCTTC